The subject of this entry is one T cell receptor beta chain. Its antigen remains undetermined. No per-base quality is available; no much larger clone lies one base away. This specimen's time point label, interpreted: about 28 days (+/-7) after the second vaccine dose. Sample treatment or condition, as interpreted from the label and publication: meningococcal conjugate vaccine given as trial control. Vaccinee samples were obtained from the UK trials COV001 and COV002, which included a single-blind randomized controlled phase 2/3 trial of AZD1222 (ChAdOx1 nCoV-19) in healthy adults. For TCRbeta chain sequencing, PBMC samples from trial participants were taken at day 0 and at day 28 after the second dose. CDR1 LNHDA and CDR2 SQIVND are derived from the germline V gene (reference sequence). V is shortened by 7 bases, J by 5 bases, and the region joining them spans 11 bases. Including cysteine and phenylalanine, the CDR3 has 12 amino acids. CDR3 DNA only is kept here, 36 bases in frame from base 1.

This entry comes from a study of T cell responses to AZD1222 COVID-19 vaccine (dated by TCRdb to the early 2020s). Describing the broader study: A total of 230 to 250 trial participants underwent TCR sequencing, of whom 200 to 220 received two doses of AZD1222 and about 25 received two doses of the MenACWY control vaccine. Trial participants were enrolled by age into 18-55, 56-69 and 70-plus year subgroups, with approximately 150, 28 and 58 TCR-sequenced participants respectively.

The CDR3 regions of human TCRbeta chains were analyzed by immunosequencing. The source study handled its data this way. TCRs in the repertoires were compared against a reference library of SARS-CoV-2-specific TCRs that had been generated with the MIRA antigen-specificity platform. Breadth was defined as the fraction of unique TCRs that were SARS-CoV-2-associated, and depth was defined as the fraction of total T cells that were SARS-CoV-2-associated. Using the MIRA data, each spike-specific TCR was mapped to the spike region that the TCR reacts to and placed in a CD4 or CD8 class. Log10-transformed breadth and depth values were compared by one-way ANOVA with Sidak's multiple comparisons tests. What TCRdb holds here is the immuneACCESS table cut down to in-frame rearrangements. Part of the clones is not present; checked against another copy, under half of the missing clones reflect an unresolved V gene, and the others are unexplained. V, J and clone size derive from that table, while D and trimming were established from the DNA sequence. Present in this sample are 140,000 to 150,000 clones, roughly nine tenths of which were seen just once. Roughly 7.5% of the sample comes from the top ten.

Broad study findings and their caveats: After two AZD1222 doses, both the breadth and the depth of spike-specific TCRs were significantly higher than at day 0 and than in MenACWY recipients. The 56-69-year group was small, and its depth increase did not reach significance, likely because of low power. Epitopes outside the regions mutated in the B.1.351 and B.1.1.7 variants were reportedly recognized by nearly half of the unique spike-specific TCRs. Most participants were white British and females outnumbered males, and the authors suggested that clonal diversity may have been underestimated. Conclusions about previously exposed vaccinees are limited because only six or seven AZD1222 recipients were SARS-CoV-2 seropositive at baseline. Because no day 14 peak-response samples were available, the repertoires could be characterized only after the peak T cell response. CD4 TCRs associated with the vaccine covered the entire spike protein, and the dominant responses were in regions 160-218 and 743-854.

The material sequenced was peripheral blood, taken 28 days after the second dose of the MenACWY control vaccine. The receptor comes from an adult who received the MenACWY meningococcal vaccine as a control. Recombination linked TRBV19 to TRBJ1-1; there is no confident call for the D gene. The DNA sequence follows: TGTGCCAGTACCAAAGGTTGGACTGAAGCTTTCTTT. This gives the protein CASTKGWTEAFF.